This is a list of T cell receptor beta chains from one sample in a study of T cell responses to AZD1222 COVID-19 vaccine. Profiling relied on immunoSEQ multiplex PCR, and the TCRdb table lists in-frame clones only, not all of them. Of 100,000 or so clones listed, 88% are singletons. Sample: peripheral blood, taken on day 0 of AZD1222 vaccination. These receptors all stem from an adult in good health. CDR3s include the opening cysteine and the closing phenylalanine or tryptophan. D genes are given only for firm matches. A clone size is listed for some rows: how often the clone was seen (once, few, many), or a class if it is expanded.

>TRBD1|TRBJ1-4|TRBV18|NA
CASSPQTGGNEKLFF
TGTGCCAGCTCACCACAGACAGGGGGGAATGAAAAACTGTTTTTT
>NA|TRBJ2-7|TRBV7-2|few
CASSLARYSYEQYF
TGTGCCAGCAGCTTAGCAAGGTATAGCTACGAGCAGTACTTC
>NA|TRBJ1-5|TRBV21-1|NA
CASSRDRDNQPQHF
TGTGCCAGCAGCAGAGACAGGGACAATCAGCCCCAGCATTTT
>NA|TRBJ2-5|TRBV19|NA
CASSKGVQETQYF
TGTGCCAGTTCTAAGGGGGTCCAAGAGACCCAGTACTTC
>NA|TRBJ1-1|TRBV19|few
CASITRDGLEAFF
TGTGCCAGTATTACCCGGGACGGACTTGAAGCTTTCTTT
>NA|TRBJ1-3|TRBV30|few
CAWAVNGNTIYF
TGTGCCTGGGCAGTGAATGGAAACACCATATATTTT
>NA|TRBJ2-2|TRBV27|NA
CASSSETATGELFF
TGTGCCAGCAGTTCCGAGACAGCGACCGGGGAGCTGTTTTTT
>NA|TRBJ1-4|TRBV4-1|NA
CASSQVPGWEKLFF
TGCGCCAGCAGCCAAGTTCCGGGTTGGGAAAAACTGTTTTTT
>TRBD1|TRBJ1-1|TRBV7-2|NA
CASSLNGHRGSEAFF
TGTGCCAGCAGCTTAAATGGGCACAGGGGGTCTGAAGCTTTCTTT
>TRBD1|TRBJ2-6|TRBV18|NA
CASSPTGTGTTGANVLTF
TGTGCCAGCTCACCAACCGGGACAGGGACAACAGGGGCCAACGTCCTGACTTTC
>NA|TRBJ2-1|TRBV10-1|NA
CASRREARYNEQFF
TGCGCCAGCAGACGGGAAGCTCGGTACAATGAGCAGTTCTTC
>NA|TRBJ1-3|TRBV7-9|NA
CASSQQGGSGNTIYF
TGTGCCAGCAGCCAACAGGGTGGCTCTGGAAACACCATATATTTT
>TRBD2|TRBJ2-5|TRBV15|NA
CATSGLSGETQYF
TGTGCCACCAGCGGGCTTAGCGGGGAGACCCAGTACTTC
>NA|TRBJ2-4|TRBV29-1|NA
CSVVGGAGNIQYF
TGCAGCGTAGTTGGGGGCGCGGGAAACATTCAGTACTTC
>TRBD1|TRBJ1-4|TRBV10-2|NA
CASRTGNEKLFF
TGCGCCAGCCGGACAGGGAATGAAAAACTGTTTTTT
>TRBD1|TRBJ1-2|TRBV28|NA
CASSLEGGGIYGYTF
TGTGCCAGCAGTTTAGAAGGAGGGGGCATTTATGGCTACACCTTC
>NA|TRBJ2-7|TRBV7-2|NA
CASRPQVGAYEQYF
TGTGCCAGCAGACCCCAGGTGGGGGCCTACGAGCAGTACTTC
>NA|TRBJ2-6|TRBV30|NA
CAWSIRIPGANVLTF
TGTGCCTGGAGTATAAGGATCCCTGGGGCCAACGTCCTGACTTTC
>NA|TRBJ1-2|TRBV3-1/TRBV3-2|NA
CASSPQEGYGYTF
TGTGCCAGCAGCCCCCAGGAGGGCTATGGCTACACCTTC
>NA|TRBJ1-5|TRBV6-1|NA
CASSEGTAGPGQPQHF
TGTGCCAGCAGTGAAGGGACGGCAGGGCCAGGTCAGCCCCAGCATTTT
>NA|TRBJ2-7|TRBV18|NA
CASSPTRETEQYF
TGTGCCAGCTCACCAACTAGAGAGACCGAGCAGTACTTC
>NA|TRBJ1-2|TRBV2|NA
CASVEGGYGYTF
TGTGCCAGCGTGGAGGGGGGATATGGCTACACCTTC
>NA|TRBJ2-5|TRBV7-2|NA
CASSLATIQETQYF
TGTGCCAGCAGCTTAGCGACCATCCAAGAGACCCAGTACTTC